This passage covers 24 T cell receptor beta chains from one sample sequenced in a study of control samples from healthy donors and cancer patients. Clones were read by immunoSEQ multiplex PCR, and TCRdb kept only the in-frame ones, dropping some. The repertoire has 130,000 to 150,000 clones, roughly 93% of them found once; the top ten carry 5% to 7%. Material for sequencing was blood. The receptors here all came from a young man in good health.

The CDR3 DNA reads TGTGCCAGCAGTTTACTCTATGCAGGACTAGCGGGCTACAATGAGCAGTTCTTC. Protein sequence: CASSLLYAGLAGYNEQFF. The chain employs TRBV28 and TRBJ2-1; 11 bases are shared with TRBD2. Germline assignment: CDR1 MDHEN and CDR2 SYDVKM. The CDR3 consists of 18 residues. The V gene end was trimmed by 2 bases and the J gene end by 3 bases; junction bases not matched to a gene: 9.

The chain joins TRBV4-3 to TRBJ2-1; TRBD2 agrees at 9 bases. Germline CDR1 LGHNA, CDR2 YSLEER. This CDR3 comprises 18 residues. The V gene end was trimmed by 2 bases and the J gene end by 7 bases; junction bases not matched to a gene: 15. The CDR3 DNA sequence: TGCGCCAGCAGCCAATGGGCTCGTAGCGGGAGCGCTGGGAATGAGCAGTTCTTC. This codes for CASSQWARSGSAGNEQFF.

The chain couples TRBV28 to TRBJ2-5, with D uncertain. CDR3 length: 14 residues. Per the germline V gene, CDR1 is MDHEN and CDR2 is SYDVKM. V lost 4 bases and J lost 4, with 13 bases in between. For the CDR3, the DNA is TGTGCCAGCAGTTCCATCCCGCGAAGAGAGACCCAGTACTTC. It translates to CASSSIPRRETQYF. The variable domain in full, completed from reference TRBV28 and TRBJ2-5, reads DVKVTQSSRYLVKRTGEKVFLECVQDMDHENMFWYRQDPGLGLRLIYFSYDVKMKEKGDIPEGYSVSREKKERFSLILESASTNQTSMYLCASSSIPRRETQYFGPGTRLLVL.

The V gene is TRBV6-1, the J gene TRBJ1-6; 7 positions agree with TRBD1. The CDR3 totals 16 residues. The germline gives CDR1 MNHNS, CDR2 SASEGT. Unmatched junction bases numbered 10, after V lost 3 bases and J lost 8 bases. The CDR3, as DNA: TGTGCCAGCAGTGAGAAGGACAGGCGGCTTTATTCACCCCTCCACTTT. This sequence encodes CASSEKDRRLYSPLHF.

This chain links TRBV19 with TRBJ1-5; D not certain. Germline assignment: CDR1 LNHDA and CDR2 SQIVND (reference sequence). CDR3 size: 14 residues. The V gene lost 9 bases and the J gene lost 3 bases, with 15 bases spanning the gap. CDR3 coding DNA: TGTGCCAGCGCGTGGGTCGCTTACAATCAGCCCCAGCATTTT. Translating gives CASAWVAYNQPQHF. Full variable domain (outside the CDR3, taken from reference TRBV19 and TRBJ1-5): DGGITQSPKYLFRKEGQNVTLSCEQNLNHDAMYWYRQDPGQGLRLIYYSQIVNDFQKGDIAEGYSVSREKKESFPLTVTSAQKNPTAFYLCASAWVAYNQPQHFGDGTRLSIL.

This chain links TRBV5-1 with TRBJ2-7; 11 nucleotides align to TRBD2. V lost 0 bases to trimming and J lost 5 bases; unmatched junction nucleotides: 4. Germline lookup yields CDR1 SGHRS and CDR2 YFSETQ. The CDR3 runs to 15 residues. The CDR3 spells CASSLDVTSGDEQYF. CDR3 in DNA: TGCGCCAGCAGCTTGGATGTGACTAGCGGGGACGAGCAGTACTTC.

V and J are TRBV10-2 and TRBJ1-2, with a tentative D call TRBD1 (5 bases). Germline V CDR1 and CDR2: WSHSY, SAAADI. V was clipped by 2 bases and J by 1 base, with 14 bases between them. The CDR3 consists of 16 residues. The DNA for the CDR3 is TGCGCCAGCAGTGAGAGTAGAGACAGACTTAACTATGGCTACACCTTC. Amino acids: CASSESRDRLNYGYTF.

J is TRBJ2-3 and V is TRBV3-1 (or the pseudogene TRBV3-2), with 9 bases lining up with TRBD2. Per the germline V gene, CDR1 is LGHDT and CDR2 is YNNKEL (reference sequence). Losses at the gene ends were 4 bases for V and 7 bases for J; bases not matched to a gene: 12. The CDR3 sequence is 16 residues long. CDR3 protein: CASSPPAGGPVHTQYF. The CDR3 DNA is TGTGCCAGCAGCCCTCCGGCGGGGGGGCCTGTACATACGCAGTATTTT.

CDR3 region: CASSHFRADTQYF. The CDR3 nucleotides read TGTGCCAGCAGCCACTTCAGGGCGGATACGCAGTATTTT. This chain connects TRBV3-1 (or the pseudogene TRBV3-2) to TRBJ2-3; possibly TRBD1 for D (5 bases). Germline V gene data show CDR1 as LGHDT and CDR2 as YNNKEL (reference sequence). V dropped 3 bases and J dropped 6 bases, with 10 bases sitting between them. CDR3 length: 13 amino acids.

This chain uses TRBV27 with TRBJ1-5; 7 bases align to TRBD1. CDR1 and CDR2 (germline): MNHEY, SMNVEV (reference sequence). The CDR3 has 13 amino acids. V was pared by 6 bases and J by 3 bases, with 2 bases of the junction left unmatched. In DNA form, the CDR3 reads TGTGCCAGCAGACAGGGGTTCAATCAGCCCCAGCATTTT. As protein: CASRQGFNQPQHF.

This clone has at least ten counts. The chain carries TRBV7-9 and TRBJ2-7; 10 nucleotides match TRBD1. This CDR3 region has 16 residues. J was trimmed by 3 bases and V by 3 bases; bases with no gene match: 8. Germline loops: CDR1 SEHNR, CDR2 FQNEAQ (reference sequence). CDR3: CASSLIRTGGNYEQYF. The CDR3, as DNA: TGTGCCAGCAGCTTGATTCGGACAGGGGGTAACTACGAGCAGTACTTC. The whole variable domain, filled in from reference TRBV7-9 and TRBJ2-7, reads DTGVSQNPRHKITKRGQNVTFRCDPISEHNRLYWYRQTLGQGPEFLTYFQNEAQLEKSRLLSDRFSAERPKGSFSTLEIQRTEQGDSAMYLCASSLIRTGGNYEQYFGPGTRLTVT.

CDR3 residues: CASSPRTRITGELFF. Written as DNA, the CDR3 is TGTGCCAGTAGCCCCAGGACGCGGATCACCGGGGAGCTGTTTTTT. V gene TRBV19 combines with J gene TRBJ2-2; D ambiguous. Germline CDR1 is LNHDA and CDR2 is SQIVND (reference sequence). V gave up 6 bases and J gave up 4 bases, with 15 bases separating them. This CDR3 is 15 amino acids long.

The chain couples TRBV6-5 to TRBJ1-4; 7 bases match TRBD1. V shed 0 bases and J 5 bases; nucleotides not matched to a gene: 0. This CDR3 has 14 amino acids. From germline, CDR1 is MNHEY and CDR2 SVGAGI. The CDR3 DNA sequence: TGTGCCAGCAGTTACTCGGGACAGAATGAAAAACTGTTTTTT. It codes for CASSYSGQNEKLFF.

V gene TRBV12-3 or TRBV12-4 combines with J gene TRBJ2-1; D is perhaps TRBD1 or TRBD2 (7 bases each). The CDR3 sequence is 12 residues long. Trimming cost V 6 bases and J 13 bases, with 16 bases left between them. The DNA for the CDR3 is TGTGCCAGCAGCTCCCAGGGGGGGGATCAGTTCTTC. Residues: CASSSQGGDQFF.

Comments on this clone: Other nucleotide sequences from this sample produce the same CDR3. The chain couples TRBV7-2 to TRBJ2-5, with a tentative D call TRBD1 (6 bases). V lost 1 base to trimming and J lost 3 bases, with 9 bases between them. This CDR3 comprises 14 residues. CDR1 and CDR2 (germline): SGHTA, FQGNSA. The CDR3 here is CASSLESGEETQYF. In DNA form, the CDR3 reads TGTGCCAGCAGCTTAGAGTCAGGGGAAGAGACCCAGTACTTC.

The rearrangement uses TRBV5-5 and TRBJ2-5; D not certain. The CDR3 has 14 residues. Trimming removed 3 bases at V and 1 base at J, with 10 bases between. Germline V gene sequence: CDR1 SGHKS, CDR2 YYEKEE (reference sequence). This CDR3 is CASSSAGVQETQYF. Written as DNA, the CDR3 is TGTGCCAGCAGCTCGGCTGGAGTCCAAGAGACCCAGTACTTC.

This rearrangement joins TRBV2 to TRBJ1-1, with 7 bases identical to TRBD1. The CDR3 length is 12 residues. Germline loops: CDR1 SNHLY, CDR2 FYNNEI. Germline trimming cut 10 bases from V and 6 bases from J; bases unmatched to any gene: 8. The CDR3 DNA sequence: TGTGCCATCCCGAGACAGGGCCCTGAAGCTTTCTTT. Translating gives CAIPRQGPEAFF.

CDR3 coding DNA: TGTGCCAGCAGCCTTACACCTCGGGGATACACTGAAGCTTTCTTT. Translation gives CASSLTPRGYTEAFF. V and J are TRBV7-2 and TRBJ1-1; D unresolved. Trimming took off 5 bases at V and 3 bases at J, with 16 bases between the two ends. Germline loops: CDR1 SGHTA, CDR2 FQGNSA. This CDR3 spans 15 amino acids. Full variable domain (remainder filled in from reference TRBV7-2 and TRBJ1-1): GAGVSQSPSNKVTEKGKDVELRCDPISGHTALYWYRQSLGQGLEFLIYFQGNSAPDKSGLPSDRFSAERTGGSVSTLTIQRTQQEDSAVYLCASSLTPRGYTEAFFGQGTRLTVV.

The rearrangement links TRBV28 to TRBJ1-5; the D is unclear. The CDR3 totals 14 residues. Trimming cost V 4 bases and J 4 bases, with 11 bases left between them. Germline CDR1 is MDHEN and CDR2 is SYDVKM. In DNA, the CDR3 is TGTGCCAGCAGTTCCCTGGCAGTAAATCAGCCCCAGCATTTT. It encodes CASSSLAVNQPQHF.

The chain is built from TRBV4-1 and TRBJ1-2, with a weak D call TRBD1 (5 bases). This CDR3 has 16 amino acids. The germline V and J ends were trimmed by 0 bases and 5 bases, with 16 bases remaining between them. The germline CDR1 and CDR2 sequences are MGHRA and YSYEKL. The CDR3 DNA sequence: TGCGCCAGCAGCCAAGATCGCGGGGGTTTATGGTATGGCTACACCTTC. Protein sequence: CASSQDRGGLWYGYTF.

The chain employs TRBV11-3 and TRBJ2-2; D not certain. Germline V lookup: CDR1 SGHNT, CDR2 YENEEA. The germline V and J ends were trimmed by 3 bases and 6 bases, with 8 bases remaining between them. The CDR3 has 13 amino acids. CDR3 in amino acids: CASSFVGAGELFF. For the CDR3, the DNA is TGTGCCAGCAGCTTTGTAGGCGCCGGGGAGCTGTTTTTT.

As concerns this clone: The same CDR3 can be traced to other DNA sequences in this sample. V and J are TRBV5-4 and TRBJ2-1; D is uncertain. V gave up 0 bases and J gave up 0 bases, with 4 bases separating them. The germline V gene has CDR1 SGHNT and CDR2 YYREEE (reference sequence). The CDR3 consists of 14 residues. CDR3 DNA sequence: TGTGCCAGCAGCTTGGAGGGCTCCTACAATGAGCAGTTCTTC. Protein sequence: CASSLEGSYNEQFF.

A single count supports this clone. V is TRBV7-9 and J is TRBJ1-1; TRBD1 matches 8 bases. CDR3 length equals 15 residues. In germline, CDR1 is SEHNR, CDR2 FQNEAQ (reference sequence). The trim removed 0 bases at V and 5 bases at J, leaving 5 bases unmatched. CDR3 nucleotide sequence: TGTGCCAGCAGCTTAGCAACCGGGACAGGAACTGAAGCTTTCTTT. Translating gives CASSLATGTGTEAFF. Based on the CDR3 plus reference TRBV7-9 and TRBJ1-1, the full variable domain is DTGVSQNPRHKITKRGQNVTFRCDPISEHNRLYWYRQTLGQGPEFLTYFQNEAQLEKSRLLSDRFSAERPKGSFSTLEIQRTEQGDSAMYLCASSLATGTGTEAFFGQGTRLTVV.

The chain uses TRBV3-1 (or the pseudogene TRBV3-2) and TRBJ1-2, with 8 bases that match TRBD1. V lost 0 bases, J lost 4 bases, and 7 bases stayed unmatched. CDR1 LGHDT and CDR2 YNNKEL come from the germline V gene (reference sequence). This CDR3 contains 16 residues. The CDR3 loop reads CASSQDPDRDSYGYTF. The CDR3 DNA reads as TGTGCCAGCAGCCAAGATCCGGACAGGGATAGCTATGGCTACACCTTC.